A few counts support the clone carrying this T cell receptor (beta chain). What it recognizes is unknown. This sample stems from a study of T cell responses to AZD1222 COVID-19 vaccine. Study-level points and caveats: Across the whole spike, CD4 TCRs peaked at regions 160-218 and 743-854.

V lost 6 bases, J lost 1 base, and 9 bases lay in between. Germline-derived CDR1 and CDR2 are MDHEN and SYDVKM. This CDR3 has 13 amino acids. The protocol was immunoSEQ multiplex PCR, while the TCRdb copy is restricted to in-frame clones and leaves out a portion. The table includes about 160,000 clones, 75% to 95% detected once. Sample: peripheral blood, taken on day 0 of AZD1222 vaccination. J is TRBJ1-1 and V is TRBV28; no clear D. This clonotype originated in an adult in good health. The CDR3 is CASRGDGNTEAFF. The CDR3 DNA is TGTGCCAGCAGGGGCGACGGGAACACTGAAGCTTTCTTT.